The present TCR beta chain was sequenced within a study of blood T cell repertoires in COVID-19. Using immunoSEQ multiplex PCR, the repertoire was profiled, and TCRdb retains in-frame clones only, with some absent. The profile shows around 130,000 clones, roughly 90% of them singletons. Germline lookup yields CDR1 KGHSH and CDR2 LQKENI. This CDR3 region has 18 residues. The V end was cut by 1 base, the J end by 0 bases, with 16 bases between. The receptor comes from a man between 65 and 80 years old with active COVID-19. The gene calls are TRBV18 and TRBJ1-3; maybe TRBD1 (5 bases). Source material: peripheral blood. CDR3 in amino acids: CASSPREGRGSSGNTIYF. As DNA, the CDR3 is TGTGCCAGCTCACCACGGGAGGGGCGCGGAAGCTCTGGAAACACCATATATTTT.